The 24 T cell receptor beta chains presented below share a single source sample, sequenced in a study of T cell repertoires in cytomegalovirus infection. TCRdb re-called the reads through MiXCR, storing one row per CDR3 protein. The top ten clones hold roughly 20% of a sample with hundreds of thousands of distinct CDR3 sequences, around 32% of them seen once. Antigen specificity for these receptors is unknown. This material consisted of cultured PBMCs, taken from culture after CMV antigen stimulation. The receptors were gathered from a human donor in good health (CMV status not recorded). Some clones in this sample may be carry-over from other donors' samples.

This chain uses TRBV6-2 or TRBV6-3 with TRBJ2-4; D might be TRBD1 (5 bases). The CDR3 runs 14 residues. CDR1 and CDR2 (germline): MNHEY, SVGEGT. V was cut by 2 bases and J by 8 bases, with 13 bases left in between. CDR3 DNA: TGTGCCAGCAGTTACCCTAGGGGCCGTGACATTCAGTACTTC. This translates into CASSYPRGRDIQYF.

This clonotype was recorded a few times. This chain links TRBV4-1 with TRBJ2-5, with 7 bases fitting TRBD2. The CDR3 runs to 15 residues. V dropped 3 bases and J dropped 5; count of bases not matched to a gene: 9. CDR1 is MGHRA, CDR2 YSYEKL, per germline. CDR3 bases: TGCGCCAGCAGCCACGAGGGGAGGGACCTGGAGACCCAGTACTTC. Its protein product is CASSHEGRDLETQYF.

This clonotype was found a few times. J is TRBJ2-7 and V is TRBV6-1; 12 nucleotides match TRBD2. Germline CDR1 MNHNS, CDR2 SASEGT. This CDR3 contains 17 residues. Unmatched junction bases numbered 8, after V lost 5 bases and J lost 0 bases. The CDR3 protein is CASSPTSGSSSSYEQYF. The CDR3 DNA reads TGTGCCAGCAGTCCGACTAGCGGGAGTTCTAGCTCCTACGAGCAGTACTTC.

The chain couples TRBV28 to TRBJ1-2; possible D gene TRBD1, 6 bases. Trimming took off 11 bases at V and 4 bases at J, with 20 bases between the two ends. The germline V gene encodes CDR1 MDHEN and CDR2 SYDVKM. The CDR3 is 14 residues long. The CDR3 protein is CASRLSGDGYGYTF. In DNA form, the CDR3 reads TGTGCCTCACGACTTTCAGGGGACGGCTATGGCTACACCTTC.

The chain carries TRBV7-9 and TRBJ2-5; D gene ambiguous. Trimming removed 5 bases from V and 5 bases from J, with 15 bases in between. This CDR3 has 14 residues. Germline values: CDR1 SEHNR, CDR2 FQNEAQ (reference sequence). CDR3 amino acids: CASSGRVDLETQYF. In DNA form, the CDR3 reads TGTGCCAGCAGCGGCCGCGTAGATTTGGAGACCCAGTACTTC.

The CDR3 nucleotides are TGTGCCAGCACCCCGATGGGTAATGAAAAACTGTTTTTT. Its protein is CASTPMGNEKLFF. The V gene is TRBV27, the J gene TRBJ1-4; D is unclear. V lost 7 bases, J lost 4 bases, and 10 bases lay in between. Looked up from germline, CDR1 is MNHEY and CDR2 is SMNVEV (reference sequence). CDR3 size: 13 residues.

The chain uses TRBV27 and TRBJ1-5; no firm D call. Germline loops: CDR1 MNHEY, CDR2 SMNVEV (reference sequence). V lost 6 bases and J lost 2, with 14 bases in between. The CDR3 has 15 residues. CDR3 sequence: CASRRLGLRNQPQHF. The CDR3 DNA reads as TGTGCCAGCAGGCGGTTGGGTTTGCGCAATCAGCCCCAGCATTTT.

The rearrangement uses TRBV20-1 and TRBJ1-2, with D possibly matching TRBD1 (5 bases). Germline loops: CDR1 DFQATT, CDR2 SNEGSKA (reference sequence). The length of the CDR3 is 14 residues. V lost 6 bases and J 7 bases, leaving 21 bases between the germline ends. The chain's CDR3 is CSAKPTRGPAGYTF. The CDR3 DNA sequence: TGCAGTGCCAAACCGACCCGGGGCCCCGCTGGCTACACCTTC.

The sample holds a few counts of this clonotype. As DNA, the CDR3 is TGTGCCAGCAGTATGATGTGGACAGGGTCGCGTTTCGGCTACACCTTC. Protein: CASSMMWTGSRFGYTF. The chain uses TRBV27 and TRBJ1-2, with 8 nucleotides matching TRBD1. The CDR3 runs to 16 residues. J gave up 8 bases and V 5 bases, and 16 bases lay outside the gene matches. Germline CDR1 and CDR2: MNHEY and SMNVEV (reference sequence).

This chain connects TRBV7-2 to TRBJ2-3, with 8 bases identical to TRBD2. The CDR3 has 16 amino acids. The junction had 8 bases not matched to a gene; V was cut back by 4 bases and J by 2 bases. Looked up from germline, CDR1 is SGHTA and CDR2 is FQGNSA. The CDR3 DNA is TGTGCCAGCAGCTCTAAAGCGGGGGCCCTCACAGATACGCAGTATTTT. Protein sequence: CASSSKAGALTDTQYF.

This clonotype came up many times. The rearrangement links TRBV7-2 to TRBJ2-7; unclear D gene. The CDR3 length is 15 residues. The germline V gene encodes CDR1 SGHTA and CDR2 FQGNSA. V lost 3 bases, J lost 2 bases, and 14 bases lay in between. The CDR3 sequence: CASSLRSAQTYEQYF. The CDR3 DNA reads TGTGCCAGCAGCTTGAGGTCTGCCCAAACCTACGAGCAGTACTTC.

The CDR3 coding sequence is TGCAGTGCTAGAGATGTCACAGGCTATGGCTACACCTTC. Its translation: CSARDVTGYGYTF. This chain uses TRBV20-1 with TRBJ1-2; TRBD1 is a possible D gene (5 bases). The CDR3 extends over 13 amino acids. The germline CDR1 and CDR2 sequences are DFQATT and SNEGSKA (reference sequence). Trimming left V 0 bases short and J 4 bases short, with 9 bases between.

V gene TRBV28 combines with J gene TRBJ2-5; possibly TRBD1 or TRBD2 for D (5 bases each). The V gene lost 7 bases and the J gene lost 4 bases, with 22 bases spanning the gap. CDR1 is MDHEN and CDR2 is SYDVKM in the germline V gene. The CDR3 totals 16 residues. The CDR3 protein is CASTPARGQVRETQYF. The CDR3 DNA reads TGTGCCAGCACCCCCGCGAGGGGCCAAGTTCGAGAGACCCAGTACTTC. Together with reference TRBV28 and TRBJ2-5, the CDR3 gives the full variable domain: DVKVTQSSRYLVKRTGEKVFLECVQDMDHENMFWYRQDPGLGLRLIYFSYDVKMKEKGDIPEGYSVSREKKERFSLILESASTNQTSMYLCASTPARGQVRETQYFGPGTRLLVL.

This clonotype was found a few times. The chain has TRBV7-9 and TRBJ2-3, with 7 bases identical to TRBD2. V was clipped by 5 bases and J by 2 bases; unmatched bases: 10. CDR1 SEHNR and CDR2 FQNEAQ come from the germline V gene (reference sequence). The CDR3 has 16 residues. CDR3: CASSRRGGGYTDTQYF. CDR3 DNA sequence: TGTGCCAGCAGCCGTCGAGGCGGGGGTTACACAGATACGCAGTATTTT.

This clonotype was seen a few times. V and J are TRBV15 and TRBJ1-3, with TRBD1 as a possible D gene (5 bases). Trimming left V 5 bases short and J 0 bases short, with 8 bases between. This CDR3 comprises 14 residues. Germline-derived CDR1 and CDR2 are LNHNV and YYDKDF (reference sequence). The CDR3 spells CATSQGLSGNTIYF. In nucleotides, the CDR3 is TGTGCCACCAGCCAGGGCCTCTCTGGAAACACCATATATTTT.

This chain joins TRBV2 and TRBJ2-1; D not resolved. Germline V gene data show CDR1 as SNHLY and CDR2 as FYNNEI. The CDR3 covers 14 residues. Trimming removed 7 bases at V and 10 bases at J, with 20 bases between. CDR3 DNA sequence: TGTGCCAGCACGCTGGATGGGAACGTCAAGGAGCAGTTCTTC. Its protein product is CASTLDGNVKEQFF.

This chain uses TRBV5-5 with TRBJ1-2; a possible D gene is TRBD1 (6 bases). The CDR3 is 13 residues long. Germline CDR1 reads SGHKS; CDR2 reads YYEKEE (reference sequence). The ends were cut back, 7 bases at V and 6 bases at J, with 16 bases in the middle. The chain's CDR3 is CASGWTGTNGYTF. CDR3 DNA: TGTGCCAGCGGGTGGACCGGGACAAATGGCTACACCTTC.

The chain combines TRBV6-2 or TRBV6-3 with TRBJ1-6; 9 bases agree with TRBD1. The CDR3 extends over 15 amino acids. J gave up 15 bases and V 0 bases, and 9 bases lay outside the gene matches. CDR1 and CDR2 (germline): MNHEY, SVGEGT. CDR3 sequence: CASSYSYSGQGHLHF. Written as DNA, the CDR3 is TGTGCCAGCAGTTACTCCTATTCTGGACAGGGGCACCTCCACTTT.

V usage is TRBV11-2 and J usage is TRBJ2-7; D perhaps matches TRBD2 (5 bases). In germline, CDR1 is SGHAT, CDR2 FQNNGV. There are 19 residues in the CDR3. V was shortened by 4 bases and J by 7 bases, with 32 bases between the two germline ends. CDR3: CASSSIGRAGPGETFEQYF. The CDR3 bases are TGTGCCAGCAGCTCCATAGGTCGGGCTGGCCCCGGGGAGACCTTTGAGCAGTACTTC.

This clonotype occurred a few times. The J gene is TRBJ1-5, the V gene TRBV18; tentative D call: TRBD1 (6 bases). The CDR3 runs to 16 residues. CDR1 and CDR2 (germline): KGHSH, LQKENI. Trimming took off 2 bases at V and 7 bases at J, with 18 bases between the two ends. Here the CDR3 reads CASSPSSGGRIQPQHF. The CDR3 DNA reads as TGTGCCAGCTCACCATCGTCGGGGGGGCGCATCCAGCCCCAGCATTTT. Combining the CDR3 with reference TRBV18 and TRBJ1-5 gives the whole variable domain NAGVMQNPRHLVRRRGQEARLRCSPMKGHSHVYWYRQLPEEGLKFMVYLQKENIIDESGMPKERFSAEFPKEGPSILRIQQVVRGDSAAYFCASSPSSGGRIQPQHFGDGTRLSIL.

This chain connects TRBV6-2 or TRBV6-3 to TRBJ2-5; 10 bases match TRBD2. The V gene end was trimmed by 7 bases and the J gene end by 4 bases; junction bases not matched to a gene: 12. The germline V gene encodes CDR1 MNHEY and CDR2 SVGEGT. CDR3 size: 16 residues. CDR3 in DNA: TGTGCCAGCACCGACGGGACTAGCGCCCTCGGAGAGACCCAGTACTTC. Translation gives CASTDGTSALGETQYF.

The table lists this clonotype with many counts. The chain couples TRBV7-2 to TRBJ1-6; 8 bases align to TRBD1. The CDR3 spans 15 residues. CDR1 SGHTA and CDR2 FQGNSA come from the germline V gene. The J segment lost 8 bases and the V segment lost 5 bases, leaving 8 bases of the junction unmatched. The DNA of the CDR3 is TGTGCCAGCAGCATTACAGGGGGTTGGGATTCACCCCTCCACTTT. It translates to CASSITGGWDSPLHF.

The sample holds a few counts of this clonotype. The chain is built from TRBV7-2 and TRBJ1-2; maybe TRBD1 (5 bases). V was shortened by 4 bases and J by 14 bases, with 20 bases between the two germline ends. This CDR3 spans 13 amino acids. CDR1 and CDR2 (germline): SGHTA, FQGNSA. The CDR3 spells CASSYTPAGTSTF. The CDR3 nucleotides read TGTGCCAGCAGCTATACACCAGCCGGGACGAGTACCTTC.

The V gene is TRBV9, the J gene TRBJ2-3, with 11 bases lining up with TRBD2. The trim removed 0 bases at V and 0 bases at J, leaving 3 bases unmatched. The CDR3 consists of 17 residues. CDR1 is SGDLS and CDR2 is YYNGEE in the germline V gene. The CDR3 DNA reads as TGTGCCAGCAGCGTAGATGGACTAGCGGGCAGCACAGATACGCAGTATTTT. Translating gives CASSVDGLAGSTDTQYF.